The 21 T cell receptor beta chains listed next were all sequenced from one sample in a study of blood T cell repertoires in COVID-19. TCRdb keeps only in-frame clones here, not all; method: immunoSEQ multiplex PCR. The table records over 200,000 clones, about 90% of them present only once. The sample comprised PBMCs or T cells enriched from blood (not recorded which). Source of these receptors: a woman in her 30s who had been exposed to COVID-19.

This chain links TRBV10-2 with TRBJ1-1; maybe TRBD1 (6 bases). This CDR3 has 15 residues. V lost 3 bases and J lost 5, with 16 bases in between. Germline V gene lookup returns CDR1 WSHSY and CDR2 SAAADI. CDR3 DNA: TGCGCCAGCAGTGACTGGCAGGGGATAAGGACTGAAGCTTTCTTT. Amino acid sequence: CASSDWQGIRTEAFF.

This chain joins TRBV7-3 and TRBJ2-7; 9 nucleotides match TRBD2. CDR3 length: 14 amino acids. J was trimmed by 5 bases and V by 3 bases; bases with no gene match: 5. Per the germline V gene, CDR1 is SGHTA and CDR2 is FQGTGA. For the CDR3, the DNA is TGTGCCAGCAGCTTGGCGGGAGGGCTGGACGAGCAGTACTTC. Amino acids: CASSLAGGLDEQYF.

The CDR3 nucleotides are TGTGCCAGCAGCTCCAGACAAAGCCCCACCGGGGAGCTGTTTTTT. Translation gives CASSSRQSPTGELFF. The rearrangement uses TRBV11-2 and TRBJ2-2; D unresolved. CDR3 length: 15 residues. Germline values: CDR1 SGHAT, CDR2 FQNNGV. Trimming pared 4 bases from V and 4 bases from J, leaving 13 bases between.

This sequence joins TRBV28 and TRBJ2-5; possibly TRBD1 for D (5 bases). The CDR3 has 13 residues. V dropped 7 bases and J dropped 5 bases, with 14 bases sitting between them. Germline lookup yields CDR1 MDHEN and CDR2 SYDVKM. The CDR3 coding sequence is TGTGCCAGCACCGTTCAGGGCGCGGAGACCCAGTACTTC. The encoded protein is CASTVQGAETQYF.

This clone has just one count. The chain carries TRBV10-2 and TRBJ2-7; possibly TRBD1 for D (6 bases). V lost 6 bases to trimming and J lost 2 bases, with 11 bases between them. This CDR3 is built from 13 residues. Germline-derived CDR1 and CDR2 are WSHSY and SAAADI. Here the CDR3 DNA reads TGCGCCAGCAGGAAGGGGGTAGCCTACGAGCAGTACTTC. It is translated as CASRKGVAYEQYF.

This chain links TRBV11-3 with TRBJ2-2; D unclear. The CDR3 spans 16 residues. V lost 2 bases and J 6 bases, leaving 16 bases between the germline ends. Germline V lookup: CDR1 SGHNT, CDR2 YENEEA. CDR3 loop: CASSLTFSSRAGELFF. Written as DNA, the CDR3 is TGTGCCAGCAGCTTAACCTTCTCCTCTAGAGCCGGGGAGCTGTTTTTT.

The chain recombines TRBV2 with TRBJ1-3; TRBD1 agrees at 10 bases. V shed 3 bases, J shed 4 bases, and the junction held 9 bases outside the gene matches. The germline gives CDR1 SNHLY, CDR2 FYNNEI. The CDR3 covers 17 residues. This CDR3 reads CASSDRDRGPEGNTIYF. CDR3 coding DNA: TGTGCCAGCAGTGACCGGGACAGGGGCCCAGAGGGAAACACCATATATTTT.

The gene calls are TRBV4-1 and TRBJ2-5; 8 nucleotides line up with TRBD2. The germline CDR1 and CDR2 sequences are MGHRA and YSYEKL. This CDR3 is 15 amino acids long. Unmatched junction bases numbered 9, after V lost 4 bases and J lost 5 bases. The CDR3 DNA reads as TGCGCCAGCAGCCCACCTATAAGCGGGAGCGAGACCCAGTACTTC. Amino acids: CASSPPISGSETQYF.

This chain uses TRBV28 with TRBJ2-3, with TRBD2 identical over 10 bases. Germline V gene sequence: CDR1 MDHEN, CDR2 SYDVKM. The CDR3 is 16 amino acids. Trimming cost V 6 bases and J 5 bases; bases outside gene matches: 11. The CDR3 DNA sequence: TGTGCCAGCAGCTCTTCCCTAGCGGGAGTAGGAGATACGCAGTATTTT. Its protein is CASSSSLAGVGDTQYF.

The J gene is TRBJ2-5, the V gene TRBV5-1, with D possibly TRBD2 on 6 matching bases. The CDR3 loop spans 16 amino acids. V was shortened by 2 bases and J by 5 bases, with 19 bases between the two germline ends. Germline CDR1 and CDR2: SGHRS and YFSETQ. The CDR3 protein is CASSFSAGTGGETQYF. CDR3 in DNA: TGCGCCAGCAGCTTCTCCGCCGGGACTGGTGGGGAGACCCAGTACTTC.

This clone was detected only once. The chain couples TRBV28 to TRBJ1-1; D is ambiguous. Germline V lookup: CDR1 MDHEN, CDR2 SYDVKM. The CDR3 runs 13 residues. V gave up 7 bases and J gave up 1 base, with 10 bases separating them. For the CDR3, the DNA is TGTGCCAGCATTGACACGTGGAACACTGAAGCTTTCTTT. Translation gives CASIDTWNTEAFF.

This rearrangement joins TRBV2 to TRBJ1-3, with D maybe TRBD1 (6 bases). Trimming took 6 bases from V and 0 from J, leaving 12 bases between them. CDR1 is SNHLY, CDR2 FYNNEI, per germline. The CDR3 runs to 15 residues. The CDR3 here is CASRGTSYSGNTIYF. The CDR3 bases are TGTGCCAGCAGGGGGACATCATACTCTGGAAACACCATATATTTT.

The chain links TRBV2 to TRBJ2-2; TRBD2 agrees at 16 bases. V lost 6 bases to trimming and J lost 0 bases; unmatched junction nucleotides: 4. CDR3 length: 18 amino acids. Germline CDR1 and CDR2: SNHLY and FYNNEI. CDR3 in amino acids: CASRLGLAGGSNTGELFF. CDR3 in DNA: TGTGCCAGCAGGCTGGGACTAGCGGGAGGGTCGAACACCGGGGAGCTGTTTTTT.

This clone was detected only once. V and J are TRBV11-2 and TRBJ2-5; D perhaps matches TRBD2 (5 bases). V was shortened by 4 bases and J by 1 base, with 13 bases between the two germline ends. Germline values: CDR1 SGHAT, CDR2 FQNNGV. This CDR3 is 15 amino acids long. CDR3 DNA sequence: TGTGCCAGCAGCTCCGGCGGGCGAATCCAAGAGACCCAGTACTTC. This sequence encodes CASSSGGRIQETQYF.

This sequence joins TRBV6-2 or TRBV6-3 and TRBJ1-5; 7 bases agree with TRBD1. Germline V gene sequence: CDR1 MNHEY, CDR2 SVGEGT. V was pared by 2 bases and J by 2 bases, with 6 bases of the junction left unmatched. This CDR3 comprises 16 residues. The CDR3 region is CASSYATGVGNQPQHF. The CDR3 region has the DNA TGTGCCAGCAGTTACGCAACAGGGGTTGGCAATCAGCCCCAGCATTTT.

The V gene is TRBV7-2, the J gene TRBJ2-7; 11 positions match TRBD1. The CDR3 has 16 amino acids. The V segment lost 4 bases and the J segment 4 bases; nucleotides outside the gene matches: 9. CDR1 is SGHTA and CDR2 is FQGNSA in the germline V gene. The DNA of the CDR3 is TGTGCCAGCAGCTGGAGGACAGGGGGCCAGGTATACGAGCAGTACTTC. It translates to CASSWRTGGQVYEQYF.

The chain has TRBV2 and TRBJ1-1, with 9 bases fitting TRBD1. CDR1 and CDR2 from the germline V gene are SNHLY and FYNNEI. The length of the CDR3 is 15 residues. With V trimmed by 6 bases and J by 6 bases, 11 bases remained unmatched. CDR3 protein: CASSAWGQGGPEAFF. In nucleotides, the CDR3 is TGTGCCAGCAGCGCCTGGGGACAGGGTGGCCCTGAAGCTTTCTTT.

The V and J genes are TRBV29-1 and TRBJ2-7, with 10 bases aligning to TRBD1. Germline-derived CDR1 and CDR2 are SQVTM and ANQGSEA. CDR3 length: 13 amino acids. V lost 6 bases and J lost 5; bases outside the gene matches: 7. The DNA for the CDR3 is TGCAGCGTCCTGACAGGGGGCGCGAACGAGCAGTACTTC. Translating it yields CSVLTGGANEQYF.

J is TRBJ1-6 and V is TRBV6-1; D is undetermined. The CDR3 is 14 residues long. Trimming removed 3 bases from V and 9 bases from J, with 12 bases in between. CDR1 is MNHNS, CDR2 SASEGT, per germline. The CDR3 sequence is CASSEGYGSSPLHF. The CDR3 bases are TGTGCCAGCAGTGAGGGGTACGGGAGTTCACCCCTCCACTTT.

The gene calls are TRBV5-6 and TRBJ2-5, with TRBD1 matching over 8 bases. The CDR3 sequence is 16 residues long. V shed 2 bases, J shed 5 bases, and the junction held 11 bases outside the gene matches. Germline-derived CDR1 and CDR2 are SGHDT and YYEEEE. CDR3 region: CASSFETGTGGETQYF. The CDR3 DNA follows: TGTGCCAGCAGCTTCGAGACCGGGACAGGAGGTGAGACCCAGTACTTC.

This chain uses TRBV19 with TRBJ1-4; perhaps TRBD1 as D (5 bases). This CDR3 comprises 13 residues. Germline assignment: CDR1 LNHDA and CDR2 SQIVND (reference sequence). Trimming pared 3 bases from V and 7 bases from J, leaving 9 bases between. The CDR3 spells CASSIAGREKLFF. CDR3 coding DNA: TGTGCCAGTAGTATCGCAGGGCGTGAAAAACTGTTTTTT.